This paragraph reports one T cell receptor (beta chain). Antigen: not known. Germline CDR1 is MNHEY and CDR2 is SVGAGI. This CDR3 is 15 amino acids long. The V and J ends lost 0 bases and 0 bases respectively, with 6 bases between them. Data came from immunoSEQ multiplex PCR; TCRdb stores just in-frame clones and leaves some out. The table has 35,000 to 50,000 clones, over 80% seen once. The time point is: week 11, during vaccination. What each vaccine dose contained was 300 ug of mutant IDH1 20-mer peptide, accompanied by topical imiquimod. Astrocytomas found in donors were new, WHO grade 3 or 4, IDH1-mutant and ATRX-lost. This entry belongs to a study of a mutant IDH1 vaccine in newly diagnosed glioma. Study in general: Eight vaccine injections were given to patients in weeks 1, 3, 5, 7, 11, 15, 19 and 23. Males made up 62.5% and females about 40% of treated patients, whose mean age was approximately 44 years. Overall study findings and caveats: The vaccine induced immune responses, and these occurred in around 93% of patients.

The sequence came from a man aged 40-50 years with glioma. The chain recombines TRBV6-5 with TRBJ1-3; D is unclear. The source material was PBMCs, sampled from a glioma patient whose treatment included an IDH1 peptide vaccine. The chain's CDR3 is CASSYSVISGNTIYF. The DNA of the CDR3 is TGTGCCAGCAGTTACTCGGTTATCTCTGGAAACACCATATATTTT.